This T cell receptor (beta chain) is from a study of blood T cell repertoires in COVID-19. Study information: In each case, the material was cDNA or gDNA derived from T cells, B-cell-depleted T cells, or PBMCs.

Germline CDR1 WNHNN, CDR2 SYGVQD (reference sequence). The length of the CDR3 is 13 residues. Trimming removed 4 bases from V and 8 bases from J; junction bases left unmatched: 5. As originally analysed: Nucleated cell number was recorded as an estimate derived from reference gene primer amplification. Some clones are missing from TCRdb's copy, which holds only in-frame ones; the method was immunoSEQ multiplex PCR. Clone size and the V and J calls come from that table; the DNA yielded D and trimming. The sample records some 76,000 clones, roughly four fifths being singletons. Material: peripheral blood. This clonotype was obtained from a man over 45 with acute or convalescent COVID-19. The chain carries TRBV10-1 and TRBJ1-1; 9 bases are shared with TRBD1. CDR3 protein: CASSVGQGGEAFF. CDR3 DNA sequence: TGCGCCAGCAGTGTGGGACAGGGTGGCGAAGCTTTCTTT.